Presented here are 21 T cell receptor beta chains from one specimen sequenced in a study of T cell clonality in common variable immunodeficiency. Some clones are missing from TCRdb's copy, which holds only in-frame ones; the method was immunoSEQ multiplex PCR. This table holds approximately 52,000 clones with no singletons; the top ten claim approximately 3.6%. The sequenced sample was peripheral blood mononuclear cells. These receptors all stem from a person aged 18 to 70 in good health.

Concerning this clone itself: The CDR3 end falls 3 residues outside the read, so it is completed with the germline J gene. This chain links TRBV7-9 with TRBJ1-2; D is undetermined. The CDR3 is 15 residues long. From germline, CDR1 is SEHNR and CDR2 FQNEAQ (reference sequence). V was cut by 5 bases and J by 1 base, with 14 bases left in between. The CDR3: CASSPDTRFNYGYTF. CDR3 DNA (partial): TGTGCCAGCAGCCCTGACACCCGATTTAACTATGGC.

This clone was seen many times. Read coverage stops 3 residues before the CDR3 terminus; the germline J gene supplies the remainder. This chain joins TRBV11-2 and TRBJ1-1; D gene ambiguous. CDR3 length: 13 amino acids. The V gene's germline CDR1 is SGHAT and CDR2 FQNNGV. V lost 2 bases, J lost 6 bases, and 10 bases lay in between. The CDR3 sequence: CASSLILSAEAFF. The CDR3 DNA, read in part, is TGTGCCAGCAGCTTAATCCTTTCGGCTGAA.

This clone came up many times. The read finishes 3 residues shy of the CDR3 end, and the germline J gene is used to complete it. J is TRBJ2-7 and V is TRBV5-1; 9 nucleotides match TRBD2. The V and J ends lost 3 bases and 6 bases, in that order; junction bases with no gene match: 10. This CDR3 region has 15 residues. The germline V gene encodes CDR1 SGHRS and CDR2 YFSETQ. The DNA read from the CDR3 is TGCGCCAGCAGCTACTCCGGGACTAGCTTAGTCGAG. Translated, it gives CASSYSGTSLVE. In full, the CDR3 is CASSYSGTSLVEQYF. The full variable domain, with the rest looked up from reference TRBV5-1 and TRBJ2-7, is KAGVTQTPRYLIKTRGQQVTLSCSPISGHRSVSWYQQTPGQGLQFLFEYFSETQRNKGNFPGRFSGRQFSNSRSEMNVSTLELGDSALYLCASSYSGTSLVEQYFGPGTRLTVT.

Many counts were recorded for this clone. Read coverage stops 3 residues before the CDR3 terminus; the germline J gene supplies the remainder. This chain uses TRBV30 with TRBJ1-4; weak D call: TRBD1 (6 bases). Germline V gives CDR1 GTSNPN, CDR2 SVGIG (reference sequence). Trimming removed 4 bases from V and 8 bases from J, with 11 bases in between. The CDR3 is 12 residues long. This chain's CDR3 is CAWTQGTEKLFF. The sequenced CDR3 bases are TGTGCCTGGACACAGGGTACAGAAAAA.

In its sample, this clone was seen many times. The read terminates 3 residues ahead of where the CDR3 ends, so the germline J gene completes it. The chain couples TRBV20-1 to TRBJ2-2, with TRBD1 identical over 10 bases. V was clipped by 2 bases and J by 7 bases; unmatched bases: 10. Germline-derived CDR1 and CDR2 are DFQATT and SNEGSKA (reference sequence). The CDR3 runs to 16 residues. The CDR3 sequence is CSARNLDRGDSGELFF. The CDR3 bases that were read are TGCAGTGCTAGAAACCTGGACAGGGGGGATAGCGGGGAG.

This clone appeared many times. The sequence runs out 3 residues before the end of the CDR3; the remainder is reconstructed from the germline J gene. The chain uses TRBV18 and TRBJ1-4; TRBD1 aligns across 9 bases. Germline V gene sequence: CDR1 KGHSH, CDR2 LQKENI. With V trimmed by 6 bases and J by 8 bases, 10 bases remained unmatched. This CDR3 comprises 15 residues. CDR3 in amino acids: CASSRTGEAREKLFF. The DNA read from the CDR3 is TGTGCCAGCTCCCGGACAGGGGAAGCAAGGGAAAAA.

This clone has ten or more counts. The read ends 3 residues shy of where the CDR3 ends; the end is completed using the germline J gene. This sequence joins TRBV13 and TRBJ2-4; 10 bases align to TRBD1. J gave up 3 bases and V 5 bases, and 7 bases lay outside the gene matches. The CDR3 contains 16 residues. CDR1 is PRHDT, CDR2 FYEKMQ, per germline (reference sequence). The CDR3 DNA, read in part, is TGTGCCAGCAGCATCTGGACAGGGGGAAACAAAAACATT. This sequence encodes CASSIWTGGNKNI. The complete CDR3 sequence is CASSIWTGGNKNIQYF.

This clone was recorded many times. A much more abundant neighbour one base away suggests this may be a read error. CDR3 residues: CASSEPPFFAGANVLFF. CDR3 bases read: TGTGCCAGCAGTGAACCCCCTTTCTTTGCTGGGGCCAACGTA. The chain combines TRBV6-1 with TRBJ1-4; D is perhaps TRBD1 (5 bases). The missing CDR3 end, 3 residues past where the read stops, is filled in from the germline J gene. The CDR3 spans 17 residues. Germline CDR1 reads MNHNS; CDR2 reads SASEGT.

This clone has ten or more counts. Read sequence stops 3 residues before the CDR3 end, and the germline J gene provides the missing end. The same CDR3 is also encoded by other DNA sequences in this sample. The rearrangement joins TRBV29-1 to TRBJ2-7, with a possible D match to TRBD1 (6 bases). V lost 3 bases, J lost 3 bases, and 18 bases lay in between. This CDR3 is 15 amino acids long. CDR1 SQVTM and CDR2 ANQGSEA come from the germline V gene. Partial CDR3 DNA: TGCAGCGTTGATCGTTGGTCAGGGGTGGGCTACGAG. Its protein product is CSVDRWSGVGYE. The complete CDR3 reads CSVDRWSGVGYEQYF.

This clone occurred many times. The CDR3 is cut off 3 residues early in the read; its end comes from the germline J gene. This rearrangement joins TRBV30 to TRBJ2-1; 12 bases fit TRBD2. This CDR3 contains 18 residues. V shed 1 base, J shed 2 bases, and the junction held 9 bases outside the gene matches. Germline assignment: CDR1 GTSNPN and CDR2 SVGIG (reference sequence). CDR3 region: CAWSDPTGLAGPYNEQFF. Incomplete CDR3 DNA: TGTGCCTGGAGTGACCCGACGGGACTAGCGGGCCCCTACAATGAG.

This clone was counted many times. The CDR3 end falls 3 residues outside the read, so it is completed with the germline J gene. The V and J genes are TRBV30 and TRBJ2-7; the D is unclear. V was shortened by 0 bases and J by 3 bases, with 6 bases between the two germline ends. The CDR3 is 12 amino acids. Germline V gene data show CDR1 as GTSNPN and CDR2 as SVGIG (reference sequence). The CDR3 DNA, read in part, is TGTGCCTGGAGTGTATCCGTCTACGAG. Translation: CAWSVSVYE. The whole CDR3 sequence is CAWSVSVYEQYF. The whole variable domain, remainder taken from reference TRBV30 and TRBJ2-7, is SQTIHQWPATLVQPVGSPLSLECTVEGTSNPNLYWYRQAAGRGLQLLFYSVGIGQISSEVPQNLSASRPQDRQFILSSKKLLLSDSGFYLCAWSVSVYEQYFGPGTRLTVT.

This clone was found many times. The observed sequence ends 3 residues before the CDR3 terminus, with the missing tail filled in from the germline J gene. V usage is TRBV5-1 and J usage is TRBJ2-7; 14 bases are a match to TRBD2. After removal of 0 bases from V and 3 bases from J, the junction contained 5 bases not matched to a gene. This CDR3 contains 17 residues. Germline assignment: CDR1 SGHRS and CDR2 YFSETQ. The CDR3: CASSLAGLAGGSYEQYF. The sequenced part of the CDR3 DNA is TGCGCCAGCAGCTTGGCAGGACTAGCGGGAGGCAGCTACGAG.

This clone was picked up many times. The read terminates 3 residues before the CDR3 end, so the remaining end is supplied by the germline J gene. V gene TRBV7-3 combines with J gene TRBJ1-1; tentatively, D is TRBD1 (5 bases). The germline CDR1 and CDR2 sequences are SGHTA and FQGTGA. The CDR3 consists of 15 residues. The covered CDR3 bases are TGTGCCAGCAAAAAAAGGTGGGCAGGGAGCTTCGCT. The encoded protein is CASKKRWAGSFA. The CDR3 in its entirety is CASKKRWAGSFAAFF.

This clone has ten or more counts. CDR3 loop: CASSLIGTQNNEQFF. The covered CDR3 bases are TGCGCCAGCAGCTTAATCGGGACTCAAAACAATGAG. The chain carries TRBV5-1 and TRBJ2-1; D possibly corresponds to TRBD2 (6 bases). Coverage ceases 3 residues before the CDR3 finishes, and the germline J gene fills in the end. The germline V gene encodes CDR1 SGHRS and CDR2 YFSETQ. CDR3 length: 15 residues. The V end lost 2 bases, the J end lost 5 bases, and 14 bases lay between the germline ends.

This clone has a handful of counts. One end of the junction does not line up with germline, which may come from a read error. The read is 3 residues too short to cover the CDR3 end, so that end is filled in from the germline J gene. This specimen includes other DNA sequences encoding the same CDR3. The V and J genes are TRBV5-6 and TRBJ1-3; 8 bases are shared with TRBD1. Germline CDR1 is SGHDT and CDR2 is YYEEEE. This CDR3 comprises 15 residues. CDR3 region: CASRAGQGAGNTIYF. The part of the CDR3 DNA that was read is TGTGCCAGCAGGGCGGGGCAGGGGGCTGGAAACACA. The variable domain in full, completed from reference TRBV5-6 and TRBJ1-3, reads DAGVTQSPTHLIKTRGQQVTLRCSPKSGHDTVSWYQQALGQGPQFIFQYYEEEERQRGNFPDRFSGHQFPNYSSELNVNALLLGDSALYLCASRAGQGAGNTIYFGEGSWLTVV.

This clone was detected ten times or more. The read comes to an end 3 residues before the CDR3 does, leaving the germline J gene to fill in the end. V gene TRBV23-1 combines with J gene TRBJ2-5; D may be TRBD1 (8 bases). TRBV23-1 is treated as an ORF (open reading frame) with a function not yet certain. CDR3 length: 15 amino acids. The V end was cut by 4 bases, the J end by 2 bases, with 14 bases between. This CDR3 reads CASSPAGQEQETQYF. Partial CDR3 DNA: TGCGCCAGCAGTCCAGCGGGACAGGAGCAAGAGACC.

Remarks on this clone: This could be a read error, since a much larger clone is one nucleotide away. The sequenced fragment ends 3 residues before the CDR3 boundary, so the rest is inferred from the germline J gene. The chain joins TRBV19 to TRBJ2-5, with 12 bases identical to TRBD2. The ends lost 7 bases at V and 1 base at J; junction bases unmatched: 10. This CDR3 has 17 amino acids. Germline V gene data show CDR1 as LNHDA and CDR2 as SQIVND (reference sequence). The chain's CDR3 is CASTRLAGVGTQETQYF. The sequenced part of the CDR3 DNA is TGTGCCAGTACCCGACTAGCGGGAGTGGGGACCCAAGAGACC.

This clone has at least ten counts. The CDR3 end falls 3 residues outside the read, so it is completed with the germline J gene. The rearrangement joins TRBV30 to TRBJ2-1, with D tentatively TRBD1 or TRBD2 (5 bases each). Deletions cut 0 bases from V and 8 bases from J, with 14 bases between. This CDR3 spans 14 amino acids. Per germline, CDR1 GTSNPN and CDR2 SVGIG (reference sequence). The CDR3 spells CAWSVQAMGDEQFF. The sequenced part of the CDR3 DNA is TGTGCCTGGAGTGTACAGGCCATGGGAGATGAG. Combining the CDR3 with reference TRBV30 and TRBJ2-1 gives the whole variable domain SQTIHQWPATLVQPVGSPLSLECTVEGTSNPNLYWYRQAAGRGLQLLFYSVGIGQISSEVPQNLSASRPQDRQFILSSKKLLLSDSGFYLCAWSVQAMGDEQFFGPGTRLTVL.

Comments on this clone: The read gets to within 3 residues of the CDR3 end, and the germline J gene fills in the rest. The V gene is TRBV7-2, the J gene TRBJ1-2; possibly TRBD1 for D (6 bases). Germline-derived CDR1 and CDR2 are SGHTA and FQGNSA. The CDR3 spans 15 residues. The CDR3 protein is CASSPRGRGSYDYTF. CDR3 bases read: TGTGCCAGCAGCCCCAGGGGACGGGGCTCCTACGAC.

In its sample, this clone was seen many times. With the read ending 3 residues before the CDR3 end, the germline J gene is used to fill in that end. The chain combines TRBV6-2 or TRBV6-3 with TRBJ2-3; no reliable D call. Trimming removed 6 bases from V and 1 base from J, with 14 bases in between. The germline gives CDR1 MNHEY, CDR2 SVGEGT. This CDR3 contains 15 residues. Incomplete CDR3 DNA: TGTGCCAGCAGGGGCATTGCTGGTGGCACAGATACG. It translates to CASRGIAGGTDT. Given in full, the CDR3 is CASRGIAGGTDTQYF.

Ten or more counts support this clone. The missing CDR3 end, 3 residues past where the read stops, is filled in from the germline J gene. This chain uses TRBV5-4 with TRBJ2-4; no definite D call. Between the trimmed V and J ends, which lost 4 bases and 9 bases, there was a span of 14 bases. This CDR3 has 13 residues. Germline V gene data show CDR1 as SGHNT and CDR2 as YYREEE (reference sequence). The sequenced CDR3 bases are TGTGCCAGCAGCCCCTACGTGCTCGGCATT. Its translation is CASSPYVLGI. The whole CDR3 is CASSPYVLGIQYF. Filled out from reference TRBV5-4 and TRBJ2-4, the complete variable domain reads ETGVTQSPTHLIKTRGQQVTLRCSSQSGHNTVSWYQQALGQGPQFIFQYYREEENGRGNFPPRFSGLQFPNYSSELNVNALELDDSALYLCASSPYVLGIQYFGAGTRLSVL.